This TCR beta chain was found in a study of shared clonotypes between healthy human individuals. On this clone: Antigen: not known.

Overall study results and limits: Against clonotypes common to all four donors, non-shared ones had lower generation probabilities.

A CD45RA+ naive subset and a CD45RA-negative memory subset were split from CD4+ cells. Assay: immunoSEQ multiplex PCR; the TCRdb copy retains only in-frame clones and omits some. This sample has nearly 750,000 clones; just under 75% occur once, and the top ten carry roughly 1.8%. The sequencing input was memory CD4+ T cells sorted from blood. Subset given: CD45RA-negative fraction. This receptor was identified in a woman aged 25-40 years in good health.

CDR3 DNA sequence: TGCGCCAGCAGCCAAGGGACAGCCCGCCCCGGTCACGGCTACACCTTC. It translates to CASSQGTARPGHGYTF. V gene TRBV5-1 combines with J gene TRBJ1-2; 7 positions match TRBD1. CDR1 SGHRS and CDR2 YFSETQ come from the germline V gene. Trimming cost V 4 bases and J 8 bases; bases outside gene matches: 17. The CDR3 extends over 16 amino acids.